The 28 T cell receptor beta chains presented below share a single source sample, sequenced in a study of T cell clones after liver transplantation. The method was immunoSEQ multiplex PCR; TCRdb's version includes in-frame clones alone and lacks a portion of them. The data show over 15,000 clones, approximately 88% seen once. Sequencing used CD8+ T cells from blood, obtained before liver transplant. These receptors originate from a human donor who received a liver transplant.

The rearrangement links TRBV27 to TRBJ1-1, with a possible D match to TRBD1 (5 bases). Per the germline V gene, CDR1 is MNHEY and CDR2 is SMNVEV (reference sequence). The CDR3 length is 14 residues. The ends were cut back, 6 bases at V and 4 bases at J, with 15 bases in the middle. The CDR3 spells CASRKSGGVTEAFF. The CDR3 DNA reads TGTGCCAGCAGGAAGAGCGGGGGTGTCACTGAAGCTTTCTTT.

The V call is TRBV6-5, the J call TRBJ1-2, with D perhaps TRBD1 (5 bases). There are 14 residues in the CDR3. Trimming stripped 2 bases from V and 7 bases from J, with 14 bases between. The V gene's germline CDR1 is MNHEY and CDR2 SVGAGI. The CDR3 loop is CASSYGTQGIGYTF. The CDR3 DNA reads TGTGCCAGCAGTTACGGGACTCAGGGAATTGGCTACACCTTC.

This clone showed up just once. The CDR3 loop is CASSSRLGYATNEKLFF. DNA of the CDR3: TGTGCCAGCAGCTCCCGTTTAGGGTATGCAACTAATGAAAAACTGTTTTTT. The chain uses TRBV7-9 and TRBJ1-4, with unresolved D. This CDR3 is built from 17 residues. Germline V gene sequence: CDR1 SEHNR, CDR2 FQNEAQ (reference sequence). V lost 4 bases to trimming and J lost 0 bases, with 15 bases between them.

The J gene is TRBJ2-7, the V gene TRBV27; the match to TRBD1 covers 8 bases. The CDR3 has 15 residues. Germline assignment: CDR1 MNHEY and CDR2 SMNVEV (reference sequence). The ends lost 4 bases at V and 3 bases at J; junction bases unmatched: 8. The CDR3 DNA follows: TGTGCCAGCAGTTCCTGGACAGGGCAGGTCTACGAGCAGTACTTC. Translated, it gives CASSSWTGQVYEQYF.

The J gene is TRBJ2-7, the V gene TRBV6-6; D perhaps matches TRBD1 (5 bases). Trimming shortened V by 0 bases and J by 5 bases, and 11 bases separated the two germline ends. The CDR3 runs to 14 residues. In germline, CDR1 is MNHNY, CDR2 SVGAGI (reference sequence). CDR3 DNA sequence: TGTGCCAGCAGTTACTCTGGCAGGGCCCACGAGCAGTACTTC. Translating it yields CASSYSGRAHEQYF.

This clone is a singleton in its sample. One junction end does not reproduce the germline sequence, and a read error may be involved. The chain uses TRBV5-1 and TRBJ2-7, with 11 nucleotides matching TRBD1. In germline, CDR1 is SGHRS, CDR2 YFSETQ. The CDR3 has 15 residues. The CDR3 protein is CASTLGQGVFYEQYF. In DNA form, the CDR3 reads TGCGCCAGCACCTTGGGACAGGGGGTATTCTACGAGCAGTACTTC.

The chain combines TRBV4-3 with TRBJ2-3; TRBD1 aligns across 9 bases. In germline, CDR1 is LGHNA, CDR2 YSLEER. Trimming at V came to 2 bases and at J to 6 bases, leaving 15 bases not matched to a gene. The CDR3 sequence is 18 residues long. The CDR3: CASSQLYSSGTGTDTQYF. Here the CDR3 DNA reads TGCGCCAGCAGCCAACTTTATTCATCCGGGACAGGGACTGATACGCAGTATTTT.

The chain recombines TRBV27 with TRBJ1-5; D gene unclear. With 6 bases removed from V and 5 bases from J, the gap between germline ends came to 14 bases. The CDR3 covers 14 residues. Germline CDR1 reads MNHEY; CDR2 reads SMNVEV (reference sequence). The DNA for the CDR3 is TGTGCCAGCAGCACACTCGGAGGCCATCAGCCCCAGCATTTT. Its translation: CASSTLGGHQPQHF.

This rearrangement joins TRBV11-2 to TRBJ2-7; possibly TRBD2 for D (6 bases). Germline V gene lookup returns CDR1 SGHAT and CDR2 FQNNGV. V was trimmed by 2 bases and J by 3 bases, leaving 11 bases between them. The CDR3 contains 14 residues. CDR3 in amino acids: CASSLSPSDYEQYF. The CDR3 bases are TGTGCCAGCAGCTTAAGTCCTAGCGACTACGAGCAGTACTTC.

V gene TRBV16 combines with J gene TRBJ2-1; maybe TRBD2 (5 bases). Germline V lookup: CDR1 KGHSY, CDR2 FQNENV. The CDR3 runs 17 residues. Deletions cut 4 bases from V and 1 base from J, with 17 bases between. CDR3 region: CASSPIGSALSYNEQFF. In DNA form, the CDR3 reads TGTGCCAGCAGCCCCATAGGGAGCGCGCTTTCCTACAATGAGCAGTTCTTC.

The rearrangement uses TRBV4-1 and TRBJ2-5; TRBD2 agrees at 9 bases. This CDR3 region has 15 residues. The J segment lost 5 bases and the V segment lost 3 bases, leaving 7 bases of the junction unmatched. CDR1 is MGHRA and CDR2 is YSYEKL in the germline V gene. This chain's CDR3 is CASSQFSGSSETQYF. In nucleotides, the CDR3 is TGCGCCAGCAGCCAGTTTAGCGGGAGTTCGGAGACCCAGTACTTC.

This CDR3 is CASSSRLAVIYEQYF. In DNA form, the CDR3 reads TGTGCCAGCAGCTCCAGACTAGCGGTCATTTACGAGCAGTACTTC. V is TRBV7-8 and J is TRBJ2-7; 9 nucleotides line up with TRBD2. CDR1 is SGHVS, CDR2 FQNEAQ, per germline. This CDR3 is 15 amino acids long. Unmatched junction bases numbered 8, after V lost 4 bases and J lost 4 bases.

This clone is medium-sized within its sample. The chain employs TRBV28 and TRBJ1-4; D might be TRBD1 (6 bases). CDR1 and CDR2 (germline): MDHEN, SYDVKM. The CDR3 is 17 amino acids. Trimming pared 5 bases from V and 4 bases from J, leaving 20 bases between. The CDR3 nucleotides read TGTGCCAGCAGTCCCCTTGGGACACGGACCCTTAATGAAAAACTGTTTTTT. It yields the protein CASSPLGTRTLNEKLFF.

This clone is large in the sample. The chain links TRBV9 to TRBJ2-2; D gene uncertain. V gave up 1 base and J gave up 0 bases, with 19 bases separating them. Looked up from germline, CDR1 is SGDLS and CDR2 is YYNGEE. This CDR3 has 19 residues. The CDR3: CASSVSRLLPVSNTGELFF. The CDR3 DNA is TGTGCCAGCAGCGTATCCCGGTTACTCCCCGTTTCGAACACCGGGGAGCTGTTTTTT.

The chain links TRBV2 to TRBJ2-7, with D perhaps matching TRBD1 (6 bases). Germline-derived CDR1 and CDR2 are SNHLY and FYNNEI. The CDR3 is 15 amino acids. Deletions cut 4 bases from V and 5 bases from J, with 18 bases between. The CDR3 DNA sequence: TGTGCCAGCAGTGTGGGGCAGGGGCTTATGCACGAGCAGTACTTC. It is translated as CASSVGQGLMHEQYF.

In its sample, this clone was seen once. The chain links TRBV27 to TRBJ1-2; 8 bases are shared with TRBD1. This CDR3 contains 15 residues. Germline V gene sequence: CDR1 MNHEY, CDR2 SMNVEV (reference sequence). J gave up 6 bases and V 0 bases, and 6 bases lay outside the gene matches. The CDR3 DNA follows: TGTGCCAGCAGTTTATCGTCGGACAGGGTGGATGGCTACACCTTC. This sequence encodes CASSLSSDRVDGYTF.

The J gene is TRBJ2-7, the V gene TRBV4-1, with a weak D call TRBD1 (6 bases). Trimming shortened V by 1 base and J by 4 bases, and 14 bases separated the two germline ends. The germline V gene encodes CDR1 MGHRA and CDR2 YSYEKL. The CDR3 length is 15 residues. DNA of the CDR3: TGCGCCAGCAGCCAAGCGAGGGGGATCGGTTACGAGCAGTACTTC. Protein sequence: CASSQARGIGYEQYF.

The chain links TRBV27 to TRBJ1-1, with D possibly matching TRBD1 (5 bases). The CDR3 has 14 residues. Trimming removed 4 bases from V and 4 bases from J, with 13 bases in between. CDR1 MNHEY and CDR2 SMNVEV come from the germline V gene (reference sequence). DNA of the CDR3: TGTGCCAGCAGTTCCAGGGATGGGTTCACTGAAGCTTTCTTT. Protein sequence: CASSSRDGFTEAFF.

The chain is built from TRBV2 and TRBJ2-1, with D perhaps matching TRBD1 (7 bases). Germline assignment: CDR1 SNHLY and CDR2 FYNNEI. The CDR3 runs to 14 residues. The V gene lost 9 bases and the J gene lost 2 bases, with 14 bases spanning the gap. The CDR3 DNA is TGTGCCAGGGGCGGGACAGCTACCTACAATGAGCAGTTCTTC. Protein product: CARGGTATYNEQFF. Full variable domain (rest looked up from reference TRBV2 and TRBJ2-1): EPEVTQTPSHQVTQMGQEVILRCVPISNHLYFYWYRQILGQKVEFLVSFYNNEISEKSEIFDDQFSVERPDGSNFTLKIRSTKLEDSAMYFCARGGTATYNEQFFGPGTRLTVL.

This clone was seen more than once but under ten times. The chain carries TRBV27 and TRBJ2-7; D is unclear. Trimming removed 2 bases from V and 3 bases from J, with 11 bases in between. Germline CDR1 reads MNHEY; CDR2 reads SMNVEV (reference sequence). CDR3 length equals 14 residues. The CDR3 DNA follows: TGTGCCAGCAGTTTAGGCCAGGCACTCTACGAGCAGTACTTC. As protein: CASSLGQALYEQYF.

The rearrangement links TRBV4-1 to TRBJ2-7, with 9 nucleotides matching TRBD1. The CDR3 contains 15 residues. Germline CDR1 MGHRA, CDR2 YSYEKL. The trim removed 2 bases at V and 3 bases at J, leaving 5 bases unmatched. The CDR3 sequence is CASSQSGQGDYEQYF. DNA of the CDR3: TGCGCCAGCAGCCAATCGGGACAGGGAGACTACGAGCAGTACTTC.

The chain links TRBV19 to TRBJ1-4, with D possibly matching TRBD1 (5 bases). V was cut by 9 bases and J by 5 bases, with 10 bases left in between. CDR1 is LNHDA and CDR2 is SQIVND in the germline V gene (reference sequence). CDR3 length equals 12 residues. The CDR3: CASRDGNEKLFF. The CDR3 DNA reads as TGTGCCAGCCGGGACGGGAATGAAAAACTGTTTTTT.

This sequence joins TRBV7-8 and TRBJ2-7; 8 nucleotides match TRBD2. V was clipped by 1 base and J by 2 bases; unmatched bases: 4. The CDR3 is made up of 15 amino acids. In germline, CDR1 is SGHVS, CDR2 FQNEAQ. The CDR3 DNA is TGTGCCAGCAGCTTAGGGGGAGCGGGAGCCTACGAGCAGTACTTC. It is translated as CASSLGGAGAYEQYF.

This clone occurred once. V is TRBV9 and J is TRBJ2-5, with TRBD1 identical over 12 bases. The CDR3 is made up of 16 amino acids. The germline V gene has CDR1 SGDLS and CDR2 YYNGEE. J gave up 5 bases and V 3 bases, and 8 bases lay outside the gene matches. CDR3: CASSDSGTGGRETQYF. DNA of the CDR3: TGTGCCAGCAGCGATTCCGGGACAGGGGGCCGGGAGACCCAGTACTTC.

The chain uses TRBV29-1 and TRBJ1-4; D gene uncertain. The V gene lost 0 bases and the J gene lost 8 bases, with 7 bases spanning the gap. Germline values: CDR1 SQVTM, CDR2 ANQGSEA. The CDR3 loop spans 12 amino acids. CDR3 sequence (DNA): TGCAGCGTTGAAGACGAGGGAGAAAAACTGTTTTTT. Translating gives CSVEDEGEKLFF.

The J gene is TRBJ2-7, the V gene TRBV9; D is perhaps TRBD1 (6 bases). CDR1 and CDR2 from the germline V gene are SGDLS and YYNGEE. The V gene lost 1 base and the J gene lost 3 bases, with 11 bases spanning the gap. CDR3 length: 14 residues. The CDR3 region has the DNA TGTGCCAGCAGCGTAACAGGGAAGGGCTACGAGCAGTACTTC. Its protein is CASSVTGKGYEQYF.

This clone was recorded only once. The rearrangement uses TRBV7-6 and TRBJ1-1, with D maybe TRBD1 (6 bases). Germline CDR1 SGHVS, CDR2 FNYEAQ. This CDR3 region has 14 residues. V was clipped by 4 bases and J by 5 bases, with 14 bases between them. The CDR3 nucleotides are TGTGCCAGCAGCTCCGGGACACGACTAACTGAAGCTTTCTTT. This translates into CASSSGTRLTEAFF.

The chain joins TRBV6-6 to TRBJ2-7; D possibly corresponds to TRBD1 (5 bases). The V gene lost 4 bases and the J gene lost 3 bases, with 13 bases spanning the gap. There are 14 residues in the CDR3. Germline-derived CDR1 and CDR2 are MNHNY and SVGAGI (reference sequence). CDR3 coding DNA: TGTGCCAGCAGTTTAGGGGCCAATAACTACGAGCAGTACTTC. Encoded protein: CASSLGANNYEQYF.